This T cell receptor beta chain came from a study of blood T cell repertoires in COVID-19. Study details: COVID-19 samples, acute and convalescent, were from the United States, Italy and Spain. T cells, B-cell-depleted T cells, or PBMCs provided the cDNA or gDNA that served as material.

Authors' processing steps: By means of reference gene primer amplification, nucleated cell counts were estimated. The protocol was immunoSEQ multiplex PCR, while the TCRdb copy is restricted to in-frame clones and leaves out a portion. The DNA was the basis for D and trimming; V, J and clone size are from that table. The sample includes around 110,000 clones, around 78% seen only once; the top ten take around 2.3%. Input material: peripheral blood. The receptor's source is a man aged 30 to 39 with acute or convalescent COVID-19.

CDR3 sequence reads: CASSPTGYGYTF. The DNA of the CDR3 is TGTGCCAGCAGCCCTACAGGCTATGGCTACACCTTC. The rearrangement links TRBV7-9 to TRBJ1-2, with D maybe TRBD1 (5 bases). The CDR3 has 12 amino acids. Per the germline V gene, CDR1 is SEHNR and CDR2 is FQNEAQ (reference sequence). V shed 5 bases and J shed 4 bases, with 8 bases lying between them.